These 27 T cell receptor beta chains were all obtained from the same sample, sequenced in a study of cytomegalovirus exposure and HLA in healthy donors. In the PCR, 60 Vbeta and 13 Jbeta primers were used. The data were produced by immunoSEQ multiplex PCR, yet TCRdb's version contains in-frame clones alone and is incomplete. The sample table includes roughly 220,000 clones. The source material was PBMCs. These receptors were collected from a girl aged 2 to 10 in good health and CMV-seropositive.

The chain joins TRBV12-5 to TRBJ2-3; 8 nucleotides match TRBD2. CDR1 and CDR2 from the germline V gene are LGHNT and FRNRAP. Trimming removed 10 bases from V and 2 bases from J; junction bases left unmatched: 14. The CDR3 spans 16 residues. For the CDR3, the DNA is TGTGCTACGAGGTGGCGTACTAGCGGATACACAGATACGCAGTATTTT. Protein: CATRWRTSGYTDTQYF. The variable domain in full, completed from reference TRBV12-5 and TRBJ2-3, reads DARVTQTPRHKVTEMGQEVTMRCQPILGHNTVFWYRQTMMQGLELLAYFRNRAPLDDSGMPKDRFSAEMPDATLATLKIQPSEPRDSAVYFCATRWRTSGYTDTQYFGPGTRLTVL.

The chain carries TRBV28 and TRBJ2-5; 14 nucleotides align to TRBD2. J lost 5 bases, V lost 5 bases, and 10 bases had no gene match. The CDR3 runs to 17 residues. From germline, CDR1 is MDHEN and CDR2 SYDVKM. The CDR3 DNA follows: TGTGCCAGCAGTGAGGGACTAGCGGGAGCGGGGGTGGAGACCCAGTACTTC. Protein: CASSEGLAGAGVETQYF.

The rearrangement joins TRBV7-2 to TRBJ2-3; 10 bases align to TRBD2. Germline CDR1 reads SGHTA; CDR2 reads FQGNSA. CDR3 length equals 15 residues. V was pared by 3 bases and J by 5 bases, with 5 bases of the junction left unmatched. DNA for the CDR3: TGTGCCAGCAGCTTTGGTCCTAGCGGGGGAGATACGCAGTATTTT. It specifies CASSFGPSGGDTQYF.

V gene TRBV6-4 combines with J gene TRBJ2-3; no firm D call. Germline V gives CDR1 MRHNA, CDR2 SNTAGT. V was trimmed by 6 bases and J by 1 base, leaving 5 bases between them. There are 12 residues in the CDR3. This CDR3 is CASSSGTDTQYF. The CDR3 DNA reads as TGTGCCAGCAGCAGTGGCACAGATACGCAGTATTTT.

This chain uses TRBV7-8 with TRBJ2-7; TRBD1 agrees at 9 bases. The germline V gene encodes CDR1 SGHVS and CDR2 FQNEAQ. V trimming: 5 bases; J trimming: 2 bases; junction bases outside the gene matches: 4. The CDR3 consists of 14 residues. Written as DNA, the CDR3 is TGTGCCAGCAGCAAGGGACAGGGCACCTACGAGCAGTACTTC. It yields the protein CASSKGQGTYEQYF.

The chain employs TRBV18 and TRBJ2-5; D is possibly TRBD1 (6 bases). Trimming took 3 bases from V and 5 from J, leaving 19 bases between them. CDR1 is KGHSH, CDR2 LQKENI, per germline. The CDR3 runs 16 residues. The CDR3, as DNA: TGTGCCAGCTCACCCATGGACACAGGGCTCGGGGAGACCCAGTACTTC. This translates into CASSPMDTGLGETQYF.

The chain couples TRBV27 to TRBJ2-3; the D gene is possibly TRBD2 (6 bases). CDR3 length: 15 residues. V lost 8 bases, J lost 4 bases, and 19 bases lay in between. Germline V gene data show CDR1 as MNHEY and CDR2 as SMNVEV (reference sequence). This chain's CDR3 is CASGDLASLSDTQYF. The CDR3 bases are TGTGCCAGCGGAGATCTAGCGTCCTTATCAGATACGCAGTATTTT.

The chain recombines TRBV27 with TRBJ2-7; tentatively, D is TRBD2 (7 bases). The germline CDR1 and CDR2 sequences are MNHEY and SMNVEV (reference sequence). V lost 0 bases and J lost 5, with 20 bases in between. The CDR3 is 17 amino acids. CDR3 protein: CASSLSRGRGWADEQYF. As DNA, the CDR3 is TGTGCCAGCAGTTTATCGCGGGGGCGGGGATGGGCGGACGAGCAGTACTTC.

V gene TRBV28 combines with J gene TRBJ1-5, with TRBD1 matching over 8 bases. J lost 4 bases, V lost 3 bases, and 11 bases had no gene match. The length of the CDR3 is 17 residues. Germline V gene lookup returns CDR1 MDHEN and CDR2 SYDVKM. The CDR3 nucleotides are TGTGCCAGCAGTTTCTATGGGGGGACAGGACTTAATCAGCCCCAGCATTTT. It specifies CASSFYGGTGLNQPQHF. The variable domain in full, with the rest retrieved from reference TRBV28 and TRBJ1-5, is DVKVTQSSRYLVKRTGEKVFLECVQDMDHENMFWYRQDPGLGLRLIYFSYDVKMKEKGDIPEGYSVSREKKERFSLILESASTNQTSMYLCASSFYGGTGLNQPQHFGDGTRLSIL.

This chain connects TRBV28 to TRBJ1-2; D not certain. The CDR3 runs to 14 residues. The V gene's germline CDR1 is MDHEN and CDR2 SYDVKM. Trimming shortened V by 1 base and J by 4 bases, and 10 bases separated the two germline ends. The CDR3 region has the DNA TGTGCCAGCAGTTTATTGAGGCGGTTCTATGGCTACACCTTC. It is translated as CASSLLRRFYGYTF.

The V call is TRBV5-4, the J call TRBJ1-4, with 9 bases lining up with TRBD1. This CDR3 region has 15 residues. Germline trimming cut 4 bases from V and 5 bases from J; bases unmatched to any gene: 6. Germline CDR1 is SGHNT and CDR2 is YYREEE (reference sequence). The CDR3 region is CASSTRQGVNEKLFF. CDR3 DNA sequence: TGTGCCAGCAGCACCCGACAGGGGGTAAATGAAAAACTGTTTTTT.

The chain recombines TRBV7-2 with TRBJ2-3; TRBD1 agrees at 7 bases. Trimming cost V 2 bases and J 8 bases; bases outside gene matches: 1. In germline, CDR1 is SGHTA, CDR2 FQGNSA. The CDR3 contains 12 residues. The CDR3 DNA follows: TGTGCCAGCAGCTTAAGACAGGGTACGCAGTATTTT. This encodes CASSLRQGTQYF. Together with reference TRBV7-2 and TRBJ2-3, the CDR3 gives the full variable domain: GAGVSQSPSNKVTEKGKDVELRCDPISGHTALYWYRQSLGQGLEFLIYFQGNSAPDKSGLPSDRFSAERTGGSVSTLTIQRTQQEDSAVYLCASSLRQGTQYFGPGTRLTVL.

The J gene is TRBJ1-2, the V gene TRBV6-5, with D tentatively TRBD1 (6 bases). This CDR3 has 13 residues. Germline V gene lookup returns CDR1 MNHEY and CDR2 SVGAGI. Trimming stripped 2 bases from V and 2 bases from J, with 6 bases between. The CDR3 nucleotides read TGTGCCAGCAGTTACGGGACAAACTATGGCTACACCTTC. This codes for CASSYGTNYGYTF.

V gene TRBV19 combines with J gene TRBJ1-1; D gene unclear. The CDR3 runs 13 residues. Germline values: CDR1 LNHDA, CDR2 SQIVND (reference sequence). V was clipped by 0 bases and J by 7 bases, with 9 bases between them. DNA of the CDR3: TGTGCCAGTAGTATAGATATAGAAAGTGAAGCTTTCTTT. The encoded protein is CASSIDIESEAFF.

V gene TRBV4-2 combines with J gene TRBJ2-3, with TRBD2 matching over 12 bases. Germline V gives CDR1 LGHNA, CDR2 YNFKEQ. The CDR3 spans 16 residues. Trimming removed 1 base from V and 4 bases from J; junction bases left unmatched: 3. As DNA, the CDR3 is TGTGCCAGCAGCCAAGGGCTAGCGGGAGGGGCAGATACGCAGTATTTT. Translating it yields CASSQGLAGGADTQYF.

The rearrangement links TRBV7-9 to TRBJ2-1, with 12 nucleotides matching TRBD2. Germline CDR1 reads SEHNR; CDR2 reads FQNEAQ (reference sequence). The CDR3 is 16 amino acids. J gave up 8 bases and V 3 bases, and 8 bases lay outside the gene matches. CDR3 DNA sequence: TGTGCCAGCAGCTTCCTAGCGGGAGGGGCCCACGATGAGCAGTTCTTC. Its translation: CASSFLAGGAHDEQFF.

The chain has TRBV5-6 and TRBJ2-5; weak D call: TRBD2 (6 bases). Trimming cost V 0 bases and J 5 bases, with 20 bases left between them. CDR3 length: 17 amino acids. Germline V gene data show CDR1 as SGHDT and CDR2 as YYEEEE. CDR3 nucleotides: TGTGCCAGCAGCTTGGAGGGTAGCGGCGGAATCGGGGAGACCCAGTACTTC. Protein: CASSLEGSGGIGETQYF.

The chain is built from TRBV5-1 and TRBJ2-2; unclear D gene. The V gene's germline CDR1 is SGHRS and CDR2 YFSETQ. The CDR3 length is 13 residues. The V end was cut by 3 bases, the J end by 3 bases, with 6 bases between. The CDR3 nucleotides are TGCGCCAGCAGCTCTGAGGACACCGGGGAGCTGTTTTTT. As protein: CASSSEDTGELFF.

V gene TRBV4-2 combines with J gene TRBJ2-7; the match to TRBD2 covers 8 bases. Germline trimming cut 4 bases from V and 0 bases from J; bases unmatched to any gene: 8. Germline CDR1 LGHNA, CDR2 YNFKEQ. CDR3 size: 16 residues. CDR3 coding DNA: TGTGCCAGCAGCCGGGGTACGGGGGGGAGCTCCTACGAGCAGTACTTC. Amino acid sequence: CASSRGTGGSSYEQYF.

The rearrangement joins TRBV2 to TRBJ2-7, with no clear D. Per the germline V gene, CDR1 is SNHLY and CDR2 is FYNNEI. V shed 7 bases and J shed 1 base, with 11 bases lying between them. CDR3 length: 13 residues. The CDR3 sequence is CASNLRLSYEQYF. The CDR3 DNA follows: TGTGCCAGCAATCTGCGATTATCCTACGAGCAGTACTTC. Full variable domain (missing parts from reference TRBV2 and TRBJ2-7): EPEVTQTPSHQVTQMGQEVILRCVPISNHLYFYWYRQILGQKVEFLVSFYNNEISEKSEIFDDQFSVERPDGSNFTLKIRSTKLEDSAMYFCASNLRLSYEQYFGPGTRLTVT.

V is TRBV2 and J is TRBJ2-3; possible D gene TRBD2, 7 bases. V gave up 11 bases and J gave up 6 bases, with 18 bases separating them. CDR1 is SNHLY and CDR2 is FYNNEI in the germline V gene. CDR3 length: 13 residues. CDR3 loop: CAGGGRPTDTQYF. Written as DNA, the CDR3 is TGTGCCGGGGGGGGGCGACCTACGGATACGCAGTATTTT.

The chain recombines TRBV4-2 with TRBJ2-5; 8 bases are a match to TRBD2. CDR3 length: 16 amino acids. Trimming at V came to 1 base and at J to 1 base, leaving 5 bases not matched to a gene. The V gene's germline CDR1 is LGHNA and CDR2 YNFKEQ. The CDR3 here is CASSQGGTSGQETQYF. In DNA form, the CDR3 reads TGTGCCAGCAGCCAAGGCGGGACTAGTGGCCAAGAGACCCAGTACTTC.

The V and J genes are TRBV2 and TRBJ2-2, with D possibly being TRBD1 (6 bases). Germline-derived CDR1 and CDR2 are SNHLY and FYNNEI. The CDR3 length is 15 residues. The ends were cut back, 3 bases at V and 0 bases at J, with 8 bases in the middle. This CDR3 is CASSEGTTNTGELFF. The CDR3 DNA sequence: TGTGCCAGCAGTGAGGGGACAACGAACACCGGGGAGCTGTTTTTT. The full variable domain, rest sourced from reference TRBV2 and TRBJ2-2, is EPEVTQTPSHQVTQMGQEVILRCVPISNHLYFYWYRQILGQKVEFLVSFYNNEISEKSEIFDDQFSVERPDGSNFTLKIRSTKLEDSAMYFCASSEGTTNTGELFFGEGSRLTVL.

The rearrangement joins TRBV7-2 to TRBJ1-1, with D maybe TRBD1 (5 bases). Trimming took off 5 bases at V and 5 bases at J, with 18 bases between the two ends. This CDR3 spans 15 amino acids. Per the germline V gene, CDR1 is SGHTA and CDR2 is FQGNSA. CDR3 coding DNA: TGTGCCAGCAGCGAAGTTGGGGACCGGGGGACTGAAGCTTTCTTT. Protein product: CASSEVGDRGTEAFF.

V is TRBV5-1 and J is TRBJ2-7, with D possibly matching TRBD2 (5 bases). The V end was cut by 6 bases, the J end by 0 bases, with 19 bases between. The CDR3 is 16 residues long. The germline V gene encodes CDR1 SGHRS and CDR2 YFSETQ. Here the CDR3 DNA reads TGCGCCAGCACCCTTAATACCGGACTCAGCTCCTACGAGCAGTACTTC. It encodes CASTLNTGLSSYEQYF.

The V and J genes are TRBV28 and TRBJ2-7; D is possibly TRBD1 (6 bases). This CDR3 region has 14 residues. Germline V CDR1 and CDR2: MDHEN, SYDVKM. Trimming took 6 bases from V and 5 from J, leaving 17 bases between them. The CDR3 sequence: CASRTGTPTNEQYF. In DNA form, the CDR3 reads TGTGCCAGCAGGACCGGGACACCAACCAACGAGCAGTACTTC.

The chain has TRBV28 and TRBJ2-7; maybe TRBD1 (6 bases). Trimming left V 6 bases short and J 7 bases short, with 25 bases between. The CDR3 is 16 residues long. Germline values: CDR1 MDHEN, CDR2 SYDVKM. DNA of the CDR3: TGTGCCAGCAGAATCAAATTCCGGGACACCTTGAGGGAGCAGTACTTC. The encoded protein is CASRIKFRDTLREQYF.